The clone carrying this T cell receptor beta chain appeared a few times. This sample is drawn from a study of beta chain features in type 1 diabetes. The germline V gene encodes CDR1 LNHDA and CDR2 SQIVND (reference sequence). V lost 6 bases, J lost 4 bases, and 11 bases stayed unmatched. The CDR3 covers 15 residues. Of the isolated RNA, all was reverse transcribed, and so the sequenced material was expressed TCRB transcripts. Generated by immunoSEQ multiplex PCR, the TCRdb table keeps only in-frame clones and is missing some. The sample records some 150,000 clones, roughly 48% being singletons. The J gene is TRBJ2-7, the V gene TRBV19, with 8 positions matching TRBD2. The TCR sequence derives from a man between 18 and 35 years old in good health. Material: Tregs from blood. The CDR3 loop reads CASSKLRTSSYEQYF. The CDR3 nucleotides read TGTGCCAGTAGCAAATTAAGGACTAGCTCGTACGAGCAGTACTTC.